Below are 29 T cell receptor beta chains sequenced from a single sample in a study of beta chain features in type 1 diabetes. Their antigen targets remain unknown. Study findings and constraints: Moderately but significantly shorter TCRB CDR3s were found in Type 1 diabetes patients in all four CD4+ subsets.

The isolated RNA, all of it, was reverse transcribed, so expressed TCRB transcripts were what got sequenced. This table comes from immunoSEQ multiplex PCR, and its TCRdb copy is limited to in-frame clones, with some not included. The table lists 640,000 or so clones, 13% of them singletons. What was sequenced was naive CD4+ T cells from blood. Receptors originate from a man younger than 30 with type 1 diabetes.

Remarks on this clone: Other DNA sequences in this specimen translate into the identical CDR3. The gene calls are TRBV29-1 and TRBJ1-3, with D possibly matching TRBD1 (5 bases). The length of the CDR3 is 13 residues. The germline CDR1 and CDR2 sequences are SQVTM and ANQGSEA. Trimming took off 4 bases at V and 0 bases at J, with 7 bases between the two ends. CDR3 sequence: CSVADSSGNTIYF. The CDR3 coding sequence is TGCAGCGTTGCAGACAGCTCTGGAAACACCATATATTTT.

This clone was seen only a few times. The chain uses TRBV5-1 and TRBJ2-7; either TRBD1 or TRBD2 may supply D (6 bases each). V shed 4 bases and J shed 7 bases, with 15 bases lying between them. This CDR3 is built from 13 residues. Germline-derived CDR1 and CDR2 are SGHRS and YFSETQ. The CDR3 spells CASSGGTLWEQYF. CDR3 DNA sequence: TGCGCCAGCAGCGGCGGGACACTTTGGGAGCAGTACTTC. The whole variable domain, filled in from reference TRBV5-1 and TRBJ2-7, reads KAGVTQTPRYLIKTRGQQVTLSCSPISGHRSVSWYQQTPGQGLQFLFEYFSETQRNKGNFPGRFSGRQFSNSRSEMNVSTLELGDSALYLCASSGGTLWEQYFGPGTRLTVT.

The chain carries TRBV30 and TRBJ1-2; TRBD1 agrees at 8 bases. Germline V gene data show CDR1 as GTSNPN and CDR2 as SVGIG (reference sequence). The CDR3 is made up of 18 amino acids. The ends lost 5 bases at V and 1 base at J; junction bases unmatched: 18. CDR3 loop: CAWVGSLRDRTFNYGYTF. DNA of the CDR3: TGTGCCTGGGTTGGCTCCCTCCGGGACAGGACCTTTAACTATGGCTACACCTTC.

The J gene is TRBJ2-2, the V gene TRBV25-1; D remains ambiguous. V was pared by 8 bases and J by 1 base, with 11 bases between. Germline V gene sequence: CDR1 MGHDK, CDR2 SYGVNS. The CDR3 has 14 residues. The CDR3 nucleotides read TGTGCCAGCTCTAAGTCCCTGAACACCGGGGAGCTGTTTTTT. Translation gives CASSKSLNTGELFF. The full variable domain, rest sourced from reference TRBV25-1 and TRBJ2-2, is EADIYQTPRYLVIGTGKKITLECSQTMGHDKMYWYQQDPGMELHLIHYSYGVNSTEKGDLSSESTVSRIRTEHFPLTLESARPSHTSQYLCASSKSLNTGELFFGEGSRLTVL.

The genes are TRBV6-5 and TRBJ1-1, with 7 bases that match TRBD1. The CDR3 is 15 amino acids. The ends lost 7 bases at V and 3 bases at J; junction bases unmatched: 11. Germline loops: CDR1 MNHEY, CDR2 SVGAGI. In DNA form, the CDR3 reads TGTGCCAGCATGGGCAGGGGGATGGGGTACACTGAAGCTTTCTTT. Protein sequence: CASMGRGMGYTEAFF.

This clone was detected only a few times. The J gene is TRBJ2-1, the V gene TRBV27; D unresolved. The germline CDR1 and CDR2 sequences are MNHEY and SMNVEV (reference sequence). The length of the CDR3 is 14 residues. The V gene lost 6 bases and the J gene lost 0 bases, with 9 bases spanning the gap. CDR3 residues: CASSPRSSYNEQFF. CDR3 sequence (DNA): TGTGCCAGCAGCCCAAGGAGCTCCTACAATGAGCAGTTCTTC.

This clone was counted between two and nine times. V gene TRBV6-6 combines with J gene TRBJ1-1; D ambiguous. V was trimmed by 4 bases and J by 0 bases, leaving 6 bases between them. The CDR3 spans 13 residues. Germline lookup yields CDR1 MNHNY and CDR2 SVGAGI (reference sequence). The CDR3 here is CASSSWMNTEAFF. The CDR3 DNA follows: TGTGCCAGCAGTTCTTGGATGAACACTGAAGCTTTCTTT.

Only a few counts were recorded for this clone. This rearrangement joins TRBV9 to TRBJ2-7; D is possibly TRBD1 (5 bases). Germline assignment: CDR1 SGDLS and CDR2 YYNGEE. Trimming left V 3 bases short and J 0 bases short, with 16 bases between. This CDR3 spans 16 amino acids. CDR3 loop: CASSELSWGPSYEQYF. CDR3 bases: TGTGCCAGCAGCGAGCTCTCATGGGGCCCCTCCTACGAGCAGTACTTC.

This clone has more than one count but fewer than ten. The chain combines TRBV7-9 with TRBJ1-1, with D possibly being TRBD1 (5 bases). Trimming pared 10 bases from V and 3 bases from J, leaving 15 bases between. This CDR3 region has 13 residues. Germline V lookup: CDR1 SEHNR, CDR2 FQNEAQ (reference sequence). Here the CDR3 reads CANVIWGDTEAFF. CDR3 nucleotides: TGTGCCAACGTTATTTGGGGGGACACTGAAGCTTTCTTT.

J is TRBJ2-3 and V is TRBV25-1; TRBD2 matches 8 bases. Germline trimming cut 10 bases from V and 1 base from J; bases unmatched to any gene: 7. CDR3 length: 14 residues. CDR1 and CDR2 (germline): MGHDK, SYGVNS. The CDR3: CATQGRGGTDTQYF. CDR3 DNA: TGTGCCACCCAGGGGCGGGGGGGCACAGATACGCAGTATTTT. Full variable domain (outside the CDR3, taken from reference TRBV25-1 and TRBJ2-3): EADIYQTPRYLVIGTGKKITLECSQTMGHDKMYWYQQDPGMELHLIHYSYGVNSTEKGDLSSESTVSRIRTEHFPLTLESARPSHTSQYLCATQGRGGTDTQYFGPGTRLTVL.

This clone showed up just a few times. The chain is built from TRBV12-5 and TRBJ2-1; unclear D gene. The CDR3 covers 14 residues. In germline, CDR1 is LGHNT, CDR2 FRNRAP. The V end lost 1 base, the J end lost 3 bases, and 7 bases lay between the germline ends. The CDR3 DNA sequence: TGTGCTAGTGGTTTGGGACTCTTCTACAATGAGCAGTTCTTC. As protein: CASGLGLFYNEQFF. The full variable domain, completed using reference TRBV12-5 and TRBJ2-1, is DARVTQTPRHKVTEMGQEVTMRCQPILGHNTVFWYRQTMMQGLELLAYFRNRAPLDDSGMPKDRFSAEMPDATLATLKIQPSEPRDSAVYFCASGLGLFYNEQFFGPGTRLTVL.

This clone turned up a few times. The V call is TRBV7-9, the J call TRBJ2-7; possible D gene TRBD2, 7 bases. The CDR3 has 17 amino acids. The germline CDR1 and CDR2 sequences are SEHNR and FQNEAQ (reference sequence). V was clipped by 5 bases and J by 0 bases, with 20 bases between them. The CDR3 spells CASSPGAGARNSYEQYF. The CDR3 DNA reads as TGTGCCAGCAGCCCAGGGGCGGGGGCCCGTAACTCCTACGAGCAGTACTTC.

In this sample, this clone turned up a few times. CDR3 protein: CNGTSGGAAYNEQFF. Here the CDR3 DNA reads TGTAATGGGACTAGCGGGGGGGCCGCCTACAATGAGCAGTTCTTC. The chain uses TRBV30 and TRBJ2-1; 16 bases match TRBD2. Germline V gene lookup returns CDR1 GTSNPN and CDR2 SVGIG (reference sequence). The CDR3 totals 15 residues.

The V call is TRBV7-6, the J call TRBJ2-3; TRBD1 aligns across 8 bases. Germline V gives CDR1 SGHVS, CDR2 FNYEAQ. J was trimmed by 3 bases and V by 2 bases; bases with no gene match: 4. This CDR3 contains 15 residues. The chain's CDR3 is CASSLWGQATDTQYF. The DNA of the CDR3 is TGTGCCAGCAGCTTATGGGGACAGGCTACAGATACGCAGTATTTT. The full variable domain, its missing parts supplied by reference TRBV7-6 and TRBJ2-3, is GAGVSQSPRYKVTKRGQDVALRCDPISGHVSLYWYRQALGQGPEFLTYFNYEAQQDKSGLPNDRFSAERPEGSISTLTIQRTEQRDSAMYRCASSLWGQATDTQYFGPGTRLTVL.

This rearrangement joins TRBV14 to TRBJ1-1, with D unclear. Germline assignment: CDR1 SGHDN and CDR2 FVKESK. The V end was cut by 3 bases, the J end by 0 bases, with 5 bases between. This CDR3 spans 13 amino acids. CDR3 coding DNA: TGTGCCAGCAGCCACACAGTGAACACTGAAGCTTTCTTT. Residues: CASSHTVNTEAFF.

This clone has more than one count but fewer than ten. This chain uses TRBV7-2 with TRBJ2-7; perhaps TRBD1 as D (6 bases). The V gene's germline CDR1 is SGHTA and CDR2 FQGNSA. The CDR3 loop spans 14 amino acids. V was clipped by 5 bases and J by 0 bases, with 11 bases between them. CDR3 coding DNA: TGTGCCAGCAGCCCAAGGACAGCCTCCTACGAGCAGTACTTC. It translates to CASSPRTASYEQYF.

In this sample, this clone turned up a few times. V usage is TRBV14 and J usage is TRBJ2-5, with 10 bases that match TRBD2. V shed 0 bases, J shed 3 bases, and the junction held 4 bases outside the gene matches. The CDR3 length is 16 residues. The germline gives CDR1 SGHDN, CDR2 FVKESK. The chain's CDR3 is CASSQESGGAEETQYF. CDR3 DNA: TGTGCCAGCAGCCAAGAGAGCGGGGGGGCAGAAGAGACCCAGTACTTC. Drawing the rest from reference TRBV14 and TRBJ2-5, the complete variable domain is EAGVTQFPSHSVIEKGQTVTLRCDPISGHDNLYWYRRVMGKEIKFLLHFVKESKQDESGMPNNRFLAERTGGTYSTLKVQPAELEDSGVYFCASSQESGGAEETQYFGPGTRLLVL.

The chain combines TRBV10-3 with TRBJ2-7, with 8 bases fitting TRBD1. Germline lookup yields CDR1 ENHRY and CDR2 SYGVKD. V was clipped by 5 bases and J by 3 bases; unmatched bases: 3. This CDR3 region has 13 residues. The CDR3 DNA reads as TGTGCCATCAGTTCGGACAGGGACTACGAGCAGTACTTC. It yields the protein CAISSDRDYEQYF.

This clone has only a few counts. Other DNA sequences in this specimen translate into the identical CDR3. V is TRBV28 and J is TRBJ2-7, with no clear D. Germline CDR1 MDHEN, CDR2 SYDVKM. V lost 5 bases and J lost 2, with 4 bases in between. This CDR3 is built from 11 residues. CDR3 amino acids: CASSPTYEQYF. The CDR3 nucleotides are TGTGCCAGCAGTCCCACCTACGAGCAGTACTTC.

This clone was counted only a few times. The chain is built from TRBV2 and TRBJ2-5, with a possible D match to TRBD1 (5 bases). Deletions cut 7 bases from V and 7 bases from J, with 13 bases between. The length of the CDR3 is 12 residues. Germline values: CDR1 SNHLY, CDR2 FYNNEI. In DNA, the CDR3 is TGTGCCAGCAAAGACAGTCTTGGGACCCAGTACTTC. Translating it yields CASKDSLGTQYF.

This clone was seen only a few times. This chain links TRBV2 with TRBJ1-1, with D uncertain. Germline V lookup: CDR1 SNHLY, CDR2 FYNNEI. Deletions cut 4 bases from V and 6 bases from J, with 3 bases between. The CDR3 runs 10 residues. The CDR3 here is CASSGPEAFF. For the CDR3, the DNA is TGTGCCAGCAGTGGCCCTGAAGCTTTCTTT.

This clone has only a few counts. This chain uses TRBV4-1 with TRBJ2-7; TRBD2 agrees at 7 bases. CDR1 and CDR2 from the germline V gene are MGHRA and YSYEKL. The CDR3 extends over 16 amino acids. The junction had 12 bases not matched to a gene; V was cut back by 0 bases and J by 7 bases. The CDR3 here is CASSQEGASGILEQYF. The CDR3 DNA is TGCGCCAGCAGCCAAGAAGGCGCTAGCGGAATTCTTGAGCAGTACTTC.

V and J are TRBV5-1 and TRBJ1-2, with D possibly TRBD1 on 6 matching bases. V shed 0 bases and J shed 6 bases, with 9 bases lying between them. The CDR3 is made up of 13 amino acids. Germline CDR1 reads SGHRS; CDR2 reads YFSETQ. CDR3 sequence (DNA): TGCGCCAGCAGCTTGGACAGGGACGATGGCTACACCTTC. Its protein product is CASSLDRDDGYTF.

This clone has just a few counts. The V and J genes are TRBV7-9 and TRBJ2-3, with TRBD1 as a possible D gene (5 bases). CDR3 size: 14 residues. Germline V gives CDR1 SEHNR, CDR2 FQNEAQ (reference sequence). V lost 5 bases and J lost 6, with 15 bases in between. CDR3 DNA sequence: TGTGCCAGCAGCCCCAGGGCCCAGCTGGATACGCAGTATTTT. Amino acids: CASSPRAQLDTQYF.

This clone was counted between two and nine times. DNA for the CDR3: TGTGCCATCAGTCTAGGGGGAGATACGCAGTATTTT. Translated, it gives CAISLGGDTQYF. The rearrangement joins TRBV10-3 to TRBJ2-3; TRBD1 might be the D (6 bases). Germline V gene lookup returns CDR1 ENHRY and CDR2 SYGVKD. Trimming left V 5 bases short and J 5 bases short, with 8 bases between. The CDR3 is 12 residues long.

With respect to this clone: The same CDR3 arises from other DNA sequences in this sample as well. The CDR3 DNA reads as TGTGCCAGCAGTTACACGACAGGGGGAACCGGGGAGCTGTTTTTT. Translating gives CASSYTTGGTGELFF. The chain links TRBV6-5 to TRBJ2-2; 9 nucleotides agree with TRBD1. The V gene's germline CDR1 is MNHEY and CDR2 SVGAGI. The CDR3 is made up of 15 amino acids. The junction had 3 bases not matched to a gene; V was cut back by 2 bases and J by 5 bases.

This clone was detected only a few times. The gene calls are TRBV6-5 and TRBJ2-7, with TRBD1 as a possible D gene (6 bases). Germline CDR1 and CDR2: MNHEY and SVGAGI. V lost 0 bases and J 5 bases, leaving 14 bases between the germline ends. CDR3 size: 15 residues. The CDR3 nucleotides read TGTGCCAGCAGTTACTCGAGGGCAGGGGTGGACGAGCAGTACTTC. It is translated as CASSYSRAGVDEQYF.

As DNA, the CDR3 is TGTGCCAGCAGCCCAACAGGCCCAGCAAACCTAGCCAAAAACATTCAGTACTTC. This gives the protein CASSPTGPANLAKNIQYF. The chain recombines TRBV7-8 with TRBJ2-4; possible D gene TRBD1, 5 bases. Germline CDR1 reads SGHVS; CDR2 reads FQNEAQ. V was trimmed by 5 bases and J by 0 bases, leaving 20 bases between them. The CDR3 contains 18 residues.

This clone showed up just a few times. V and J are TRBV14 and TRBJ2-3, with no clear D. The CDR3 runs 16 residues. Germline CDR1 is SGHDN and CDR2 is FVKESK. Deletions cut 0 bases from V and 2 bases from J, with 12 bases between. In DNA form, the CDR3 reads TGTGCCAGCAGCCAAGATCTGCCAGGACCCACAGATACGCAGTATTTT. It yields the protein CASSQDLPGPTDTQYF.